The T cell receptor (beta chain) described here comes from a study of blood T cell repertoires in COVID-19. Study in general: Samples came from the United States, Italy and Spain, spanning acute and convalescent COVID-19. Nucleic acid was either cDNA or gDNA, and it came from T cells, B-cell-depleted T cells, or PBMCs.

In its sample, this clone was seen a few times. There are 15 residues in the CDR3. CDR1 is SGHTA and CDR2 is FQGTGA in the germline V gene. Losses at the gene ends were 3 bases for V and 2 bases for J; bases not matched to a gene: 6. As originally analysed: Reference gene primer amplification gave nucleated cell count estimates. Generated by immunoSEQ multiplex PCR, the TCRdb table keeps only in-frame clones and is missing some. V and J calls and clone size are those listed in that table; D and trimming were worked out from the DNA. The profile covers about 150,000 clones, with roughly 86% appearing a single time and 2.5% to 3% taken by the ten largest.

The TCR originated in a woman of 80 years or more with COVID-19, enrolled during active disease. This rearrangement joins TRBV7-3 to TRBJ2-7; the match to TRBD1 covers 8 bases. The sequenced material came from peripheral blood. Here the CDR3 reads CASSLGQVPTYEQYF. Here the CDR3 DNA reads TGTGCCAGCAGCTTGGGACAGGTCCCCACCTACGAGCAGTACTTC. Filled out from reference TRBV7-3 and TRBJ2-7, the complete variable domain reads GAGVSQTPSNKVTEKGKYVELRCDPISGHTALYWYRQSLGQGPEFLIYFQGTGAADDSGLPNDRFFAVRPEGSVSTLKIQRTERGDSAVYLCASSLGQVPTYEQYFGPGTRLTVT.